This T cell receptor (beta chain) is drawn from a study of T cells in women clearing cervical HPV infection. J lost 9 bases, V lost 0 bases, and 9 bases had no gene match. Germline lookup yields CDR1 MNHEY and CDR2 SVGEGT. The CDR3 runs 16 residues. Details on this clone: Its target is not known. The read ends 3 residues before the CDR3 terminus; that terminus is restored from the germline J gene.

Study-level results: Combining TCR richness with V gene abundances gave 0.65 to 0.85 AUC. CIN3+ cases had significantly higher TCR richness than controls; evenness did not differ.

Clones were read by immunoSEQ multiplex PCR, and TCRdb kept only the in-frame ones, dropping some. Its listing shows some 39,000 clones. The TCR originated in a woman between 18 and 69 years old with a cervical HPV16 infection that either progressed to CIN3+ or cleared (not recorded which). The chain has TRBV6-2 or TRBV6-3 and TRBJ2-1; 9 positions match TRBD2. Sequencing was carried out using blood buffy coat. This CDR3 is CASSYSSGGPQAEQFF. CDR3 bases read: TGTGCCAGCAGTTACTCTAGCGGGGGACCCCAGGCTGAG.